This entry lists 25 T cell receptor beta chains sequenced from one sample in a study of identical twins. MiXCR, applied by TCRdb to the 5' RACE reads, yields one record per CDR3 protein. The profile shows some 260,000 distinct CDR3 sequences, about an eighth of them singletons. The sample consisted of memory (CD45RO+) T cells sorted from blood. Source of these receptors: a woman aged 18-29 years in good health.

This clonotype has a handful of counts. This chain joins TRBV7-9 and TRBJ2-7; TRBD1 matches 7 bases. Germline CDR1 is SEHNR and CDR2 is FQNEAQ (reference sequence). The CDR3 runs to 13 residues. V shed 10 bases and J 0 bases; nucleotides not matched to a gene: 6. CDR3 residues: CAIMGQHSYEQYF. Written as DNA, the CDR3 is TGTGCCATAATGGGACAGCACTCCTACGAGCAGTACTTC. Combining the CDR3 with reference TRBV7-9 and TRBJ2-7 gives the whole variable domain DTGVSQNPRHKITKRGQNVTFRCDPISEHNRLYWYRQTLGQGPEFLTYFQNEAQLEKSRLLSDRFSAERPKGSFSTLEIQRTEQGDSAMYLCAIMGQHSYEQYFGPGTRLTVT.

This clonotype was seen ten or more times. The chain links TRBV10-3 to TRBJ2-2, with TRBD2 matching over 10 bases. CDR3 length: 15 residues. Losses at the gene ends were 5 bases for V and 0 bases for J; bases not matched to a gene: 0. CDR1 is ENHRY, CDR2 SYGVKD, per germline. The CDR3 region is CAISLAGANTGELFF. CDR3 DNA: TGTGCCATCAGTCTAGCGGGGGCGAACACCGGGGAGCTGTTTTTT.

J is TRBJ2-5 and V is TRBV6-5; 7 bases match TRBD2. Germline-derived CDR1 and CDR2 are MNHEY and SVGAGI. The CDR3 is 15 amino acids. V was pared by 4 bases and J by 7 bases, with 12 bases of the junction left unmatched. The DNA of the CDR3 is TGTGCCAGCAGTTCCCGAACTAGCGCCGGAGGGACCCAGTACTTC. This gives the protein CASSSRTSAGGTQYF.

The chain couples TRBV7-9 to TRBJ1-5; 7 nucleotides match TRBD1. After removal of 6 bases from V and 5 bases from J, the junction contained 4 bases not matched to a gene. CDR3 length: 13 residues. The V gene's germline CDR1 is SEHNR and CDR2 FQNEAQ (reference sequence). CDR3 bases: TGTGCCAGCAGATCCCAGGGGGATCAGCCCCAGCATTTT. Its translation: CASRSQGDQPQHF.

The chain is built from TRBV5-1 and TRBJ1-4, with D possibly TRBD1 on 6 matching bases. Germline V lookup: CDR1 SGHRS, CDR2 YFSETQ. The V and J ends lost 4 bases and 7 bases respectively, with 14 bases between them. The CDR3 has 14 residues. CDR3 sequence: CASSPTGGPEKLFF. The CDR3 nucleotides are TGCGCCAGCAGCCCGACCGGGGGGCCTGAAAAACTGTTTTTT.

Ten or more counts support this clonotype. V gene TRBV27 combines with J gene TRBJ2-1; D is possibly TRBD1 (5 bases). This CDR3 has 12 residues. V shed 6 bases and J shed 13 bases, with 16 bases lying between them. Per germline, CDR1 MNHEY and CDR2 SMNVEV (reference sequence). CDR3 nucleotide sequence: TGTGCCAGCAGCGCAGGGCGCGGTGGACAGTTCTTC. This translates into CASSAGRGGQFF.

This clonotype was picked up many times. The chain employs TRBV12-3 or TRBV12-4 and TRBJ1-1; 8 bases map to TRBD1. CDR3 size: 14 residues. With 6 bases clipped from V and 0 bases from J, the junction kept 3 bases outside the gene matches. CDR3 DNA sequence: TGTGCCAGCAGCCGGACAGGGCTGAACACTGAAGCTTTCTTT. Protein: CASSRTGLNTEAFF.

This clonotype was picked up a small number of times. The chain employs TRBV5-1 and TRBJ1-6; D is uncertain. Germline V gene sequence: CDR1 SGHRS, CDR2 YFSETQ. Trimming shortened V by 4 bases and J by 0 bases, and 2 bases separated the two germline ends. The CDR3 length is 13 residues. CDR3 nucleotides: TGCGCCAGCAGCGGCTCCTATAATTCACCCCTCCACTTT. It encodes CASSGSYNSPLHF. The full variable domain, its missing parts supplied by reference TRBV5-1 and TRBJ1-6, is KAGVTQTPRYLIKTRGQQVTLSCSPISGHRSVSWYQQTPGQGLQFLFEYFSETQRNKGNFPGRFSGRQFSNSRSEMNVSTLELGDSALYLCASSGSYNSPLHFGNGTRLTVT.

The chain recombines TRBV7-2 with TRBJ2-5; tentative D call: TRBD2 (5 bases). The CDR3 covers 17 residues. Trimming pared 6 bases from V and 0 bases from J, leaving 20 bases between. Per germline, CDR1 SGHTA and CDR2 FQGNSA. CDR3 in amino acids: CASSPRGSGLYQETQYF. The CDR3 region has the DNA TGTGCCAGCAGTCCACGGGGTTCCGGCCTGTACCAAGAGACCCAGTACTTC.

This clonotype has only a few counts. This chain links TRBV5-1 with TRBJ2-1; possible D gene TRBD1, 5 bases. The germline V gene has CDR1 SGHRS and CDR2 YFSETQ. V lost 1 base and J lost 0, with 8 bases in between. This CDR3 comprises 15 residues. The CDR3 loop reads CASSLQGISYNEQFF. CDR3 DNA sequence: TGCGCCAGCAGCTTGCAGGGTATCTCCTACAATGAGCAGTTCTTC. The full variable domain, in which reference TRBV5-1 and TRBJ2-1 provide the parts outside the CDR3, is KAGVTQTPRYLIKTRGQQVTLSCSPISGHRSVSWYQQTPGQGLQFLFEYFSETQRNKGNFPGRFSGRQFSNSRSEMNVSTLELGDSALYLCASSLQGISYNEQFFGPGTRLTVL.

The J gene is TRBJ1-2, the V gene TRBV7-9; 7 bases are shared with TRBD1. The CDR3 covers 13 residues. From germline, CDR1 is SEHNR and CDR2 FQNEAQ (reference sequence). Unmatched junction bases numbered 6, after V lost 1 base and J lost 10 bases. The CDR3 sequence is CASSLGQGNDYTF. The CDR3 DNA follows: TGTGCCAGCAGCTTAGGACAGGGAAACGACTACACCTTC.

This clonotype was seen more than once but under ten times. The chain employs TRBV7-9 and TRBJ1-4; 7 bases fit TRBD1. There are 15 residues in the CDR3. The germline CDR1 and CDR2 sequences are SEHNR and FQNEAQ (reference sequence). V was clipped by 1 base and J by 3 bases; unmatched bases: 2. CDR3 residues: CASSLGGTANEKLFF. DNA for the CDR3: TGTGCCAGCAGCTTAGGGGGGACAGCTAATGAAAAACTGTTTTTT.

This clonotype was picked up a small number of times. This rearrangement joins TRBV18 to TRBJ2-5; unclear D gene. Per germline, CDR1 KGHSH and CDR2 LQKENI. V lost 1 base and J lost 5, with 8 bases in between. The CDR3 contains 13 residues. The CDR3 DNA follows: TGTGCCAGCTCACCACAACGGCGTGAGACCCAGTACTTC. Amino acid sequence: CASSPQRRETQYF. The variable domain in full, with the rest retrieved from reference TRBV18 and TRBJ2-5, is NAGVMQNPRHLVRRRGQEARLRCSPMKGHSHVYWYRQLPEEGLKFMVYLQKENIIDESGMPKERFSAEFPKEGPSILRIQQVVRGDSAAYFCASSPQRRETQYFGPGTRLLVL.

The V gene is TRBV7-2, the J gene TRBJ2-7; TRBD1 or TRBD2 may be the D gene (7 bases each). V was clipped by 5 bases and J by 2 bases, with 16 bases between them. CDR1 SGHTA and CDR2 FQGNSA come from the germline V gene. CDR3 length: 15 amino acids. This CDR3 reads CASSQGGRRAYEQYF. CDR3 nucleotide sequence: TGTGCCAGCAGCCAGGGGGGGCGCAGGGCCTACGAGCAGTACTTC.

This clonotype was detected only once. This chain links TRBV20-1 with TRBJ1-2; D gene uncertain. CDR1 is DFQATT, CDR2 SNEGSKA, per germline (reference sequence). The CDR3 totals 14 residues. V lost 2 bases, J lost 0 bases, and 10 bases lay in between. The CDR3 loop reads CSARPGNSNYGYTF. CDR3 nucleotide sequence: TGCAGTGCTAGACCCGGGAATTCTAACTATGGCTACACCTTC.

This clonotype has more than one count but fewer than ten. The rearrangement links TRBV5-6 to TRBJ1-6, with unresolved D. The germline CDR1 and CDR2 sequences are SGHDT and YYEEEE. This CDR3 region has 13 residues. V was clipped by 0 bases and J by 7 bases, with 5 bases between them. For the CDR3, the DNA is TGTGCCAGCAGCTTGGAGCTAAATTCACCCCTCCACTTT. Translating gives CASSLELNSPLHF.

This clonotype was observed a handful of times. This sequence joins TRBV7-2 and TRBJ1-1; possible D gene TRBD1, 5 bases. V lost 1 base and J lost 3, with 12 bases in between. Germline V CDR1 and CDR2: SGHTA, FQGNSA. The CDR3 runs 15 residues. CDR3 DNA: TGTGCCAGCAGCTTAGGTCTTTCAGGGCACACTGAAGCTTTCTTT. Translation gives CASSLGLSGHTEAFF.

This clonotype was counted between two and nine times. The chain employs TRBV25-1 and TRBJ2-3, with D maybe TRBD1 (6 bases). The germline V gene has CDR1 MGHDK and CDR2 SYGVNS. The CDR3 loop spans 15 amino acids. Deletions cut 3 bases from V and 3 bases from J, with 13 bases between. The CDR3 coding sequence is TGTGCCAGCAGTGATCCCGGGACAAGTACAGATACGCAGTATTTT. Its translation is CASSDPGTSTDTQYF.

This clonotype was counted a few times. J is TRBJ2-1 and V is TRBV7-2; possible D gene TRBD2, 6 bases. The CDR3 has 15 amino acids. The V end lost 5 bases, the J end lost 3 bases, and 14 bases lay between the germline ends. Germline loops: CDR1 SGHTA, CDR2 FQGNSA. CDR3 sequence reads: CASSRAGGVYNEQFF. The CDR3 DNA reads as TGTGCCAGCAGCCGAGCGGGTGGGGTCTACAATGAGCAGTTCTTC.

This clonotype was detected ten times or more. The gene calls are TRBV20-1 and TRBJ2-4, with 7 bases identical to TRBD2. The V gene's germline CDR1 is DFQATT and CDR2 SNEGSKA (reference sequence). This CDR3 has 12 amino acids. V lost 4 bases and J lost 7; bases outside the gene matches: 4. For the CDR3, the DNA is TGCAGTGCTACCGGGACTATCAACATTCAGTACTTC. This translates into CSATGTINIQYF.

Only a few counts were recorded for this clonotype. V is TRBV27 and J is TRBJ2-4; D uncertain. The germline CDR1 and CDR2 sequences are MNHEY and SMNVEV (reference sequence). Between the trimmed V and J ends, which lost 7 bases and 0 bases, there was a span of 13 bases. The CDR3 spans 15 residues. The CDR3 loop is CASIGYALAKNIQYF. The CDR3 DNA reads TGTGCCAGCATTGGGTACGCACTAGCCAAAAACATTCAGTACTTC.

This clonotype was counted many times. The gene calls are TRBV5-1 and TRBJ2-2; weak D call: TRBD1 (6 bases). The length of the CDR3 is 16 residues. Trimming cost V 4 bases and J 5 bases, with 18 bases left between them. From germline, CDR1 is SGHRS and CDR2 YFSETQ. The CDR3 DNA sequence: TGCGCCAGCAGCCACGGGACACAAGGCGGGACCGGGGAGCTGTTTTTT. Its protein product is CASSHGTQGGTGELFF.

This clonotype was seen a handful of times. The chain employs TRBV6-5 and TRBJ2-1; TRBD2 is a possible D gene (7 bases). From germline, CDR1 is MNHEY and CDR2 SVGAGI. The V gene lost 2 bases and the J gene lost 6 bases, with 14 bases spanning the gap. This CDR3 is built from 15 residues. This CDR3 reads CASSYRGALPNEQFF. Here the CDR3 DNA reads TGTGCCAGCAGTTACCGGGGGGCGCTCCCCAATGAGCAGTTCTTC.

Ten or more counts support this clonotype. V usage is TRBV5-1 and J usage is TRBJ2-1; 8 nucleotides match TRBD1. Per germline, CDR1 SGHRS and CDR2 YFSETQ. The ends lost 3 bases at V and 6 bases at J; junction bases unmatched: 2. The CDR3 is 13 residues long. This CDR3 reads CASSSQGANEQFF. The CDR3 DNA sequence: TGCGCCAGCAGCTCCCAGGGGGCCAATGAGCAGTTCTTC.

This clonotype has more than one count but fewer than ten. The gene calls are TRBV20-1 and TRBJ1-2; D is perhaps TRBD1 (6 bases). CDR1 is DFQATT, CDR2 SNEGSKA, per germline (reference sequence). V gave up 6 bases and J gave up 7 bases, with 18 bases separating them. The CDR3 totals 13 residues. The CDR3 DNA sequence: TGCAGTGCCACCGGGGGGGCGTATTCTGGCTACACCTTC. It codes for CSATGGAYSGYTF.